These T cell receptor beta chains were read from a single sample in a study of post-analysis software for immune sequencing data. TCRdb re-analysed the PCR reads in MiXCR, keeping a single row per CDR3 protein. There are almost 700,000 distinct CDR3 sequences in the sample; around 60% occur only once, and about 11% lies in the top ten. The sequenced sample consisted of blood. These receptors came from a girl aged 2-10 years with multiple sclerosis. Each CDR3 is given with its conserved first and last residue. A D gene is named only where the DNA matches it firmly. Clone size is stated in some rows and not others, as once, few, many or a class when expanded.

J gene	clone size	V gene	D gene	CDR3 DNA	CDR3 protein
TRBJ2-2	once	TRBV20-1	-	TGCAGTGCCCGGACCTGGGGGGAGTGGTCCGGGGAGCTGTTTTTT	CSARTWGEWSGELFF
TRBJ2-4	-	TRBV20-1	-	TGCAGTGCTAGAGATAACTTAGCCAAAAACATTCAGTACTTC	CSARDNLAKNIQYF
TRBJ1-5	-	TRBV7-2	-	TGTGCCAGCAGCTTAGTGGCAGAGCAGCCCCAGCATTTT	CASSLVAEQPQHF
TRBJ1-1	-	TRBV20-1	TRBD1	TGCAGTGCTACAGGGACAGCTTTTTCCATGAACACTGAAGCTTTCTTT	CSATGTAFSMNTEAFF
TRBJ1-1	once	TRBV29-1	-	TGCAGCGGGGGTAGAACCACTGAAGCTTTCTTT	CSGGRTTEAFF
TRBJ1-2	few	TRBV12-3/TRBV12-4	-	TGTGCCAGCAGTCCCCAGGCGGATAACTATGGCTACACCTTC	CASSPQADNYGYTF
TRBJ2-7	-	TRBV20-1	-	TGCAGTGCTAGAGATCGGCAGGGGAGCTACGAGCAGTACTTC	CSARDRQGSYEQYF
TRBJ2-1	-	TRBV15	TRBD2	TGTGCCACCAGCAGAAGTACTAGCGGCGATGAGCAGTTCTTC	CATSRSTSGDEQFF
TRBJ1-1	once	TRBV20-1	-	TGCAGTGCTCCGCAGGGGAACGCTGAAGCTTTCTTT	CSAPQGNAEAFF
TRBJ2-1	once	TRBV24-1	-	TGTGCCACCAGTGAGCTGGGACGGCCGGGCGAGCAGTTCTTC	CATSELGRPGEQFF
TRBJ2-3	-	TRBV2	TRBD2	TGTGCCAGCAGTGCTAGCGGGAGTCCAACAGATACGCAGTATTTT	CASSASGSPTDTQYF
TRBJ1-1	few	TRBV29-1	-	TGCAGCGTTACCCTCTTCATGAACACTGAAGCTTTCTTT	CSVTLFMNTEAFF
TRBJ2-7	-	TRBV15	-	TGTGCCACCAGCCAAGGGGGGCGGGGGTCCTACGAGCAGTACTTC	CATSQGGRGSYEQYF
TRBJ1-5	-	TRBV7-6	-	TGTGCCAGCAGCCTCCGCCGACAGGTACCTAATCAGCCCCAGCATTTT	CASSLRRQVPNQPQHF
TRBJ2-3	-	TRBV6-5	-	TGTGCCAGCACGAAAGGGAGCACAGATACGCAGTATTTT	CASTKGSTDTQYF
TRBJ2-3	-	TRBV11-2	TRBD1	TGTGCCAGCAGACAGGGGGCTCCCCTTTCGAGCACGCAGTATTTT	CASRQGAPLSSTQYF
TRBJ2-3	-	TRBV28	TRBD2	TGTGCCAGCAGCAGTCGAGCGGGAGGGGACACAGATACGCAGTATTTT	CASSSRAGGDTDTQYF
TRBJ2-3	few	TRBV12-3/TRBV12-4	-	TGTGCCAGCAGTTCCCTGCAGGGATACTTGTCCACAGATACGCAGTATTTT	CASSSLQGYLSTDTQYF
TRBJ2-2	-	TRBV7-2	-	TGTGCCAGCAGCTTATTTGGTACAACCGGGGAGCTGTTTTTT	CASSLFGTTGELFF
TRBJ2-3	-	TRBV25-1	TRBD1	TGTGCCACCTCCAGGGGGCGGGATACGCAGTATTTT	CATSRGRDTQYF
TRBJ2-3	once	TRBV20-1	TRBD2	TGCAGTGCTATCCGCAGCGGGAGTATTTGGGATACGCAGTATTTT	CSAIRSGSIWDTQYF
TRBJ2-3	-	TRBV29-1	-	TGCAGCGTTGGCGGGGTCGTTGTGGGAGATACGCAGTATTTT	CSVGGVVVGDTQYF
TRBJ1-5	-	TRBV10-3	-	TGTGCCATCAGTGCGGGACGAAATCAGCCCCAGCATTTT	CAISAGRNQPQHF
TRBJ2-1	-	TRBV20-1	-	TGCAGTGCTCCGTGGTTGGGAGCGGTCTCCAGCTCCTACAATGAGCAGTTCTTC	CSAPWLGAVSSSYNEQFF
TRBJ2-3	-	TRBV10-3	TRBD2	TGTGCCATCAGTGAGTCTAAGCCTAGCGGGAGTTATACGCAGTATTTT	CAISESKPSGSYTQYF
TRBJ2-1	-	TRBV7-7	TRBD2	TGTGCTAGCAGCTTAGCCCTAGGGCGGGAGAATCAGCAGTTCTTC	CASSLALGRENQQFF
TRBJ1-1	few	TRBV24-1	-	TGTGCCACCAGTGATCCCCAAACCGCCGGAGCTCTGGAAGCTTTCTTT	CATSDPQTAGALEAFF
TRBJ2-3	-	TRBV6-1	TRBD1	TGTGCCAGCAGTAGCCGGGACAGGGGAAGCACAGATACGCAGTATTTT	CASSSRDRGSTDTQYF
TRBJ1-2	-	TRBV5-1	-	TGCGCCAGCAGCTTGGGGGACCACTTTTACCAAGGGGTTTCGGACTATGGCTACACCTTC	CASSLGDHFYQGVSDYGYTF
TRBJ2-5	-	TRBV6-1	-	TGTGCCAGCAGTGAGCCCGCTCCTCAGGGGAGTGGGACCCAGTACTTC	CASSEPAPQGSGTQYF
TRBJ1-1	-	TRBV29-1	-	TGCAGCGTTGAAGTTGTCGGACAGAGAGACACACCGAACACTGAAGCTTTCTTT	CSVEVVGQRDTPNTEAFF
TRBJ1-1	-	TRBV10-2	-	TGCGCCAGCAGTGTAGGGCAGGGGTTTACTCTGAACACTGAAGCTTTCTTT	CASSVGQGFTLNTEAFF
TRBJ2-3	-	TRBV9	TRBD1	TGTGCCTGCAGCGCCCAACAGGGGGCTTACACAGATACGCAGTATTTT	CACSAQQGAYTDTQYF
TRBJ2-7	-	TRBV3-1	TRBD2	TGTGCCAGCAGCCCTAGCGGGAGCGGGCGGGACGAGCAGTACTTC	CASSPSGSGRDEQYF
TRBJ2-3	few	TRBV9	-	TGTGCCAGCAGCGTCGCCTCGTCAGATACGCAGTATTTT	CASSVASSDTQYF
TRBJ2-1	few	TRBV12-3/TRBV12-4	TRBD2	TGTGCCAGCAGTCAGACTAGCGGGGGGGTAAATGAGCAGTTCTTC	CASSQTSGGVNEQFF
TRBJ1-5	-	TRBV6-2/TRBV6-3	-	TGTGCCAGCAGTCTTGATCCGGGGCTAGGGGACGTCCAGCCCCAGCATTTT	CASSLDPGLGDVQPQHF
TRBJ2-5	few	TRBV6-1	-	TGTGCCAGCAGTGAAGGCCCCCGGAAGGAGACCCAGTACTTC	CASSEGPRKETQYF
TRBJ2-1	few	TRBV6-1	TRBD2	TGTGCCAGCATTATAGCGGGAGCTAGTCACAATGAGCAGTTCTTC	CASIIAGASHNEQFF
TRBJ2-7	few	TRBV6-1	-	TGTGCCAGCAGTGAAGGGGCAGGGGCTGGGTACGAGCAGTACTTC	CASSEGAGAGYEQYF
TRBJ2-7	few	TRBV20-1	TRBD2	TGCAGTGCTAGAGAGTCTAGCGGGAGTTCCTACAATGAGCAGTACTTC	CSARESSGSSYNEQYF
TRBJ1-2	-	TRBV11-2	TRBD1	TGTGCCAGCAGCTTAGATCCAGGGGGCGGTATCTATGGCTACACCTTC	CASSLDPGGGIYGYTF
TRBJ2-7	once	TRBV7-6	TRBD2	TGTGCCAGCAGCTCCTCCCTCCTAGCGGGAGAATGGGAGCAGTACTTC	CASSSSLLAGEWEQYF
TRBJ2-3	few	TRBV12-3/TRBV12-4	-	TGTGCCAGCACCTCAATCCGGGCCACAGATACGCAGTATTTT	CASTSIRATDTQYF
TRBJ2-7	-	TRBV6-6	-	TGTGCCAGCAGTTACTCGATTCAGGTCAGGGTCTACGAGCAGTACTTC	CASSYSIQVRVYEQYF
TRBJ1-2	-	TRBV7-9	-	TGTGCCAGCAGCTCACTAGGTGTGGTTGACTATGGCTACACCTTC	CASSSLGVVDYGYTF
TRBJ2-5	-	TRBV5-1	-	TGCGCCAGCAGCTTGGTAGTAGGGCCCGAAGAGACCCAGTACTTC	CASSLVVGPEETQYF
TRBJ1-2	-	TRBV27	TRBD1	TGTGCCAGCAGTGCCAATCAGGGGGCCATAAATGGCTACACCTTC	CASSANQGAINGYTF
TRBJ2-1	-	TRBV7-2	TRBD1	TGTGCCAGCAGCGCCTACAGGGGGCCTTCCTACAATGAGCAGTTCTTC	CASSAYRGPSYNEQFF
TRBJ1-6	-	TRBV7-2	-	TGTGCCAGCAGCTTAGGGGGCAGTGATAATTCACCCCTCCACTTT	CASSLGGSDNSPLHF
TRBJ1-2	-	TRBV4-3	TRBD1	TGCGCCAGCAGCCCTATAGGGACAGAGGAAAATGGCTACACCTTC	CASSPIGTEENGYTF